The 26 T cell receptor beta chains in this list originate from one sample, sequenced in a study of T-cell memory formation after mild COVID-19. TCRdb re-called the 5' RACE reads with MiXCR, one entry per CDR3 protein. The table records 200,000 to 250,000 distinct CDR3 sequences, 9.5% to 10% of them present only once. Sequenced: PBMCs or a T cell subset sorted from them (not recorded which). Receptor source: a man aged 18 to 29 who had mild COVID-19 (a few samples of this study predate the infection). Cell type and time point are not known.

The sample holds a few counts of this clonotype. This sequence joins TRBV18 and TRBJ1-1; a possible D gene is TRBD1 (6 bases). Looked up from germline, CDR1 is KGHSH and CDR2 is LQKENI. Trimming pared 6 bases from V and 3 bases from J, leaving 11 bases between. The CDR3 runs to 13 residues. The CDR3 is CASSGQGYTEAFF. CDR3 coding DNA: TGTGCCAGCTCCGGCCAGGGGTACACTGAAGCTTTCTTT. Variable domain in full (rest from reference TRBV18 and TRBJ1-1): NAGVMQNPRHLVRRRGQEARLRCSPMKGHSHVYWYRQLPEEGLKFMVYLQKENIIDESGMPKERFSAEFPKEGPSILRIQQVVRGDSAAYFCASSGQGYTEAFFGQGTRLTVV.

This sequence joins TRBV24-1 and TRBJ2-1; TRBD2 agrees at 7 bases. Trimming removed 4 bases from V and 8 bases from J; junction bases left unmatched: 10. This CDR3 region has 15 residues. The germline V gene encodes CDR1 KGHDR and CDR2 SFDVKD. CDR3 loop: CATSDGGSSGDEQFF. The CDR3 nucleotides read TGTGCCACCAGTGACGGGGGGTCCTCTGGCGATGAGCAGTTCTTC.

This sequence joins TRBV20-1 and TRBJ1-2, with D possibly matching TRBD1 (5 bases). CDR3 length equals 14 residues. Germline assignment: CDR1 DFQATT and CDR2 SNEGSKA (reference sequence). Trimming took 6 bases from V and 8 from J, leaving 22 bases between them. The CDR3, as DNA: TGCAGTGCCCCTCTTGGGGCCCTCCAGATGGGCTACACCTTC. Translated, it gives CSAPLGALQMGYTF.

The J gene is TRBJ2-3, the V gene TRBV9; 11 bases agree with TRBD2. This CDR3 is 15 amino acids long. In germline, CDR1 is SGDLS, CDR2 YYNGEE. V gave up 4 bases and J gave up 1 base; unmatched junction bases: 2. Written as DNA, the CDR3 is TGTGCCAGCAGCCCGGGACTAGCGGGCACAGATACGCAGTATTTT. Its protein product is CASSPGLAGTDTQYF.

This clonotype came up a few times. CDR3 protein: CATSDLHLDEQFF. The CDR3 nucleotides are TGTGCCACCAGTGATTTGCACCTCGATGAGCAGTTCTTC. The chain combines TRBV24-1 with TRBJ2-1; D remains ambiguous. Trimming removed 0 bases at V and 8 bases at J, with 7 bases between. Germline CDR1 and CDR2: KGHDR and SFDVKD. This CDR3 spans 13 amino acids.

This chain uses TRBV7-9 with TRBJ2-1, with D perhaps being TRBD1 or TRBD2 (5 bases each). Germline loops: CDR1 SEHNR, CDR2 FQNEAQ (reference sequence). Trimming left V 5 bases short and J 9 bases short, with 17 bases between. The length of the CDR3 is 14 residues. The CDR3 region is CASSPEQRGSEQFF. CDR3 bases: TGTGCCAGCAGCCCCGAACAGAGGGGCTCTGAGCAGTTCTTC.

The chain couples TRBV18 to TRBJ2-7; no definite D call. The CDR3 is 13 residues long. In germline, CDR1 is KGHSH, CDR2 LQKENI. Trimming removed 3 bases from V and 4 bases from J, with 10 bases in between. CDR3 in DNA: TGTGCCAGCTCACCCACACCCGATTACGAGCAGTACGTC. This sequence encodes CASSPTPDYEQYV.

This clonotype was observed many times. The CDR3 is CASKVAGAETQYF. The CDR3 DNA reads as TGTGCCAGCAAGGTAGCGGGGGCAGAGACCCAGTACTTC. V and J are TRBV7-2 and TRBJ2-5; 9 bases are shared with TRBD2. The trim removed 7 bases at V and 4 bases at J, leaving 4 bases unmatched. Germline V gives CDR1 SGHTA, CDR2 FQGNSA. The CDR3 runs 13 residues.

This clonotype has a handful of counts. The CDR3 nucleotides read TGTGCCAGCAAGATCAGGATGAACACTGAAGCTTTCTTT. This gives the protein CASKIRMNTEAFF. The chain links TRBV27 to TRBJ1-1; D is unresolved. From germline, CDR1 is MNHEY and CDR2 SMNVEV (reference sequence). Trimming cost V 7 bases and J 0 bases, with 9 bases left between them. This CDR3 comprises 13 residues.

This rearrangement joins TRBV6-2 or TRBV6-3 to TRBJ1-5; D is ambiguous. Deletions cut 6 bases from V and 4 bases from J, with 10 bases between. The CDR3 loop spans 13 amino acids. Per the germline V gene, CDR1 is MNHEY and CDR2 is SVGEGT. For the CDR3, the DNA is TGTGCCAGCAGGACCCAGTTTAATCAGCCCCAGCATTTT. It translates to CASRTQFNQPQHF.

V usage is TRBV7-9 and J usage is TRBJ1-6, with TRBD1 as a possible D gene (5 bases). Trimming left V 10 bases short and J 4 bases short, with 14 bases between. Germline lookup yields CDR1 SEHNR and CDR2 FQNEAQ (reference sequence). This CDR3 spans 14 amino acids. The CDR3: CAIEEGPYNSPLHF. The CDR3 nucleotides are TGTGCCATCGAGGAGGGGCCGTATAATTCACCCCTCCACTTT.

The rearrangement links TRBV12-3 or TRBV12-4 to TRBJ2-7; D unresolved. The CDR3 sequence is 14 residues long. V lost 2 bases and J 6 bases, leaving 14 bases between the germline ends. The chain's CDR3 is CASSLRHLGGEQYF. The CDR3 nucleotides read TGTGCCAGCAGTTTAAGGCACCTGGGTGGCGAGCAGTACTTC.

Only a few counts were recorded for this clonotype. CDR3 region: CASSFSREGPGELFF. CDR3 DNA sequence: TGTGCCAGCAGCTTCTCTCGAGAGGGGCCCGGGGAGCTGTTTTTT. V gene TRBV7-2 combines with J gene TRBJ2-2, with D perhaps being TRBD1 or TRBD2 (5 bases each). The length of the CDR3 is 15 residues. Trimming shortened V by 3 bases and J by 6 bases, and 14 bases separated the two germline ends. Germline CDR1 and CDR2: SGHTA and FQGNSA.

J is TRBJ2-5 and V is TRBV15; D is unresolved. Trimming stripped 1 base from V and 7 bases from J, with 4 bases between. In germline, CDR1 is LNHNV, CDR2 YYDKDF (reference sequence). The length of the CDR3 is 11 residues. DNA of the CDR3: TGTGCCACCAGCAGAGCGGGGACCCAGTACTTC. It is translated as CATSRAGTQYF.

V is TRBV30 and J is TRBJ2-7; a possible D gene is TRBD1 (6 bases). V was shortened by 2 bases and J by 7 bases, with 12 bases between the two germline ends. The germline gives CDR1 GTSNPN, CDR2 SVGIG (reference sequence). The CDR3 contains 12 residues. The CDR3 reads CAWSQQGWEQYF. CDR3 DNA sequence: TGTGCCTGGAGTCAACAGGGCTGGGAGCAGTACTTC. Together with reference TRBV30 and TRBJ2-7, the CDR3 gives the full variable domain: SQTIHQWPATLVQPVGSPLSLECTVEGTSNPNLYWYRQAAGRGLQLLFYSVGIGQISSEVPQNLSASRPQDRQFILSSKKLLLSDSGFYLCAWSQQGWEQYFGPGTRLTVT.

This clonotype was seen many times. V and J are TRBV7-3 and TRBJ2-1, with D unresolved. The CDR3 is 16 residues long. Germline V gene data show CDR1 as SGHTA and CDR2 as FQGTGA. V was trimmed by 2 bases and J by 0 bases, leaving 11 bases between them. For the CDR3, the DNA is TGTGCCAGCAGCTTAGACCCCTACAGCTCCTACAATGAGCAGTTCTTC. This gives the protein CASSLDPYSSYNEQFF.

The chain employs TRBV30 and TRBJ1-4; 9 bases are shared with TRBD1. The CDR3 runs to 15 residues. With 0 bases clipped from V and 5 bases from J, the junction kept 4 bases outside the gene matches. Germline assignment: CDR1 GTSNPN and CDR2 SVGIG (reference sequence). The CDR3 is CAWSVHGTGNEKLFF. In DNA, the CDR3 is TGTGCCTGGAGTGTACATGGGACAGGGAATGAAAAACTGTTTTTT.

This clonotype appeared many times. V usage is TRBV20-1 and J usage is TRBJ2-7; weak D call: TRBD1 (6 bases). V was shortened by 8 bases and J by 0 bases, with 14 bases between the two germline ends. Germline CDR1 reads DFQATT; CDR2 reads SNEGSKA (reference sequence). The CDR3 sequence is 13 residues long. The CDR3 protein is CSTLDRSSYEQYF. DNA for the CDR3: TGCAGTACCTTAGACAGGAGCTCCTACGAGCAGTACTTC.

This chain joins TRBV20-1 and TRBJ1-4; D gene ambiguous. From germline, CDR1 is DFQATT and CDR2 SNEGSKA (reference sequence). This CDR3 is built from 11 residues. Trimming removed 6 bases from V and 8 bases from J, with 10 bases in between. CDR3 in amino acids: CSAQVREKLFF. CDR3 DNA: TGCAGTGCCCAAGTTCGAGAAAAACTGTTTTTT.

This sequence joins TRBV7-2 and TRBJ2-7; 9 nucleotides line up with TRBD1. Germline V gene data show CDR1 as SGHTA and CDR2 as FQGNSA. V shed 7 bases, J shed 3 bases, and the junction held 10 bases outside the gene matches. The CDR3 loop spans 15 amino acids. The CDR3 DNA sequence: TGTGCCAGCACTCGCGGACAGGGGAACAACTACGAGCAGTACTTC. Amino acids: CASTRGQGNNYEQYF.

The CDR3: CASSSSGLRTDTQYF. CDR3 DNA sequence: TGTGCCAGCAGCTCATCGGGGCTCCGCACAGATACGCAGTATTTT. The chain recombines TRBV11-3 with TRBJ2-3; tentatively, D is TRBD1 or TRBD2 (5 bases each). Germline V gene lookup returns CDR1 SGHNT and CDR2 YENEEA. Trimming cost V 4 bases and J 1 base, with 12 bases left between them. The CDR3 has 15 residues.

The rearrangement joins TRBV12-3 or TRBV12-4 to TRBJ2-1, with a weak D call TRBD1 (5 bases). The germline V and J ends were trimmed by 2 bases and 1 base, with 9 bases remaining between them. This CDR3 is built from 15 residues. The CDR3 region has the DNA TGTGCCAGCAGTTTAACTGGGGCTTCCTACAATGAGCAGTTCTTC. It yields the protein CASSLTGASYNEQFF.

In this sample, this clonotype turned up a few times. The chain links TRBV20-1 to TRBJ2-1; TRBD2 matches 7 bases. The ends lost 2 bases at V and 6 bases at J; junction bases unmatched: 7. From germline, CDR1 is DFQATT and CDR2 SNEGSKA (reference sequence). The CDR3 runs to 14 residues. Written as DNA, the CDR3 is TGCAGTGCTAGACCCGGACTAGAGGGCAATGAGCAGTTCTTC. This sequence encodes CSARPGLEGNEQFF.

Only a few counts were recorded for this clonotype. This chain links TRBV10-3 with TRBJ1-2, with 7 bases that match TRBD1. V was clipped by 6 bases and J by 2 bases; unmatched bases: 6. CDR3 length: 14 residues. The germline CDR1 and CDR2 sequences are ENHRY and SYGVKD. CDR3 residues: CAISAGGTNYGYTF. The CDR3 DNA sequence: TGTGCCATCAGCGCAGGGGGGACGAACTATGGCTACACCTTC.

In the case of this clonotype: One end of the junction does not line up with germline, which may come from a read error. The chain recombines TRBV4-3 with TRBJ2-3; TRBD2 is a possible D gene (7 bases). The CDR3 is 17 amino acids. Germline CDR1 LGHNA, CDR2 YSLEER. CDR3 amino acids: CARSQQLGGGPPDTQYF. CDR3 nucleotide sequence: TGCGCCAGAAGCCAACAACTGGGGGGGGGGCCCCCAGATACGCAGTATTTT.

J is TRBJ1-4 and V is TRBV6-5; TRBD1 agrees at 9 bases. The CDR3 has 15 residues. Germline V gene lookup returns CDR1 MNHEY and CDR2 SVGAGI. Trimming removed 0 bases from V and 8 bases from J; junction bases left unmatched: 4. CDR3 protein: CASSYSGTGNEKLFF. The CDR3 DNA is TGTGCCAGCAGTTACTCCGGGACAGGGAACGAAAAACTGTTTTTT.